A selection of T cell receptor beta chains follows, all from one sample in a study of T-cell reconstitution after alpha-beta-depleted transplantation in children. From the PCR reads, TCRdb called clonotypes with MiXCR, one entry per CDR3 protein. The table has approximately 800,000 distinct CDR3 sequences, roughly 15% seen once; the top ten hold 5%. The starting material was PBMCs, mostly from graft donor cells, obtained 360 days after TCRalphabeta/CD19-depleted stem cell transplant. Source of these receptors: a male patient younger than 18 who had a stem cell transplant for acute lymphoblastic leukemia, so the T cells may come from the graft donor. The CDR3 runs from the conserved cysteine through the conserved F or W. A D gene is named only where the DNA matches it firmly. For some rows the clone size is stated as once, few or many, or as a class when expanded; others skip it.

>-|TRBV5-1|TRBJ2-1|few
TGCGCCAGCAGCCTGTGGAGGGCGGACTACAATGAGCAGTTCTTC
CASSLWRADYNEQFF
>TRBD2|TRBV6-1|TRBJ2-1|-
TGTGCCAGCAGAAAGTTAGCGGGAGGGCCCGTTCATGAGCAGTTCTTC
CASRKLAGGPVHEQFF
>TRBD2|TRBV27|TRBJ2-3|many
TGTGCCAGCAGTCCCATAGCGGGAGGAGGCACAGATACGCAGTATTTT
CASSPIAGGGTDTQYF
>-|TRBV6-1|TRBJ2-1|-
TGTGCCAGCAGTCGGGACTGGGATGCGTACAATGAGCAGTTCTTC
CASSRDWDAYNEQFF
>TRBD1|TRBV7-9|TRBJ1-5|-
TGTGCCAGCAGCTCGACCGACAGGGCCAATCAGCCCCAGCATTTT
CASSSTDRANQPQHF
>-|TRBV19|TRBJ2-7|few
TGTGCCAGTAGTAAGACAGTTACTCTATCCTACGAGCAGTACTTC
CASSKTVTLSYEQYF
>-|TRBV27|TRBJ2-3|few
TGTGCCAGCAGAACATTAGCGGCTAGCACAGATACGCAGTATTTT
CASRTLAASTDTQYF
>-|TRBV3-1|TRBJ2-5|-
TGTGCCAGCAGCCAAGATAGAATCCAAGAGACCCAGTACTTC
CASSQDRIQETQYF
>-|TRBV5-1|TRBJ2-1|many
TGCGCCAGCATTCCCCTGGACTCAGAGGCCTACAATGAGCAGTTCTTC
CASIPLDSEAYNEQFF
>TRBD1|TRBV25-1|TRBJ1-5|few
TGTGCCAGCAGTGCCCCGGGACAGTGGAGGCAGCCCCAGCATTTT
CASSAPGQWRQPQHF
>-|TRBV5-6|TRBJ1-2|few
TGTGCCAGCAGCTTGTCCGGACGGACGATTAACTATGGCTACACCTTC
CASSLSGRTINYGYTF
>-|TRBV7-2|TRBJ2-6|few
TGTGCCAGCAGCTTAGAACCAGCTGGGGCCAACGTCCTGACTTTC
CASSLEPAGANVLTF
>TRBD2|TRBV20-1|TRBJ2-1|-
TGCAGTGCTACGACTAGCGCCAATGAGCAGTTCTTC
CSATTSANEQFF
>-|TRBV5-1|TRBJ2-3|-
TGCGCCAGCAGCTTGGTGCTAGCCACAGATACGCAGTATTTT
CASSLVLATDTQYF
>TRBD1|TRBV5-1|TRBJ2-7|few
TGCGCCAGCAGCAACGACAGGGGCTCCTACGAGCAGTACTTC
CASSNDRGSYEQYF
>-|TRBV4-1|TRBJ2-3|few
TGCGCCAGCAGCCAAGGAGCGCCCCGTCTAGTGAGCACAGATACGCAGTATTTT
CASSQGAPRLVSTDTQYF